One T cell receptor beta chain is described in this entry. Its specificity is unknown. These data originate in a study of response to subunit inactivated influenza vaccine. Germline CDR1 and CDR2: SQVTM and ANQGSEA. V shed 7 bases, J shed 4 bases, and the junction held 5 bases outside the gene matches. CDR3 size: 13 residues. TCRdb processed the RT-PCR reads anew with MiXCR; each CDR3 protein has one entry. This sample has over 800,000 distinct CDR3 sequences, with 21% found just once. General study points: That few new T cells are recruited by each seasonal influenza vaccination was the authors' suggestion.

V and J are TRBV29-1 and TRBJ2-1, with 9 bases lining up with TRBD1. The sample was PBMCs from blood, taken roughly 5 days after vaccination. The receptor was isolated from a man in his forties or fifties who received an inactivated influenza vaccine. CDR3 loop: CSGGQGRYNEQFF. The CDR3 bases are TGCAGCGGGGGACAGGGACGATACAATGAGCAGTTCTTC.